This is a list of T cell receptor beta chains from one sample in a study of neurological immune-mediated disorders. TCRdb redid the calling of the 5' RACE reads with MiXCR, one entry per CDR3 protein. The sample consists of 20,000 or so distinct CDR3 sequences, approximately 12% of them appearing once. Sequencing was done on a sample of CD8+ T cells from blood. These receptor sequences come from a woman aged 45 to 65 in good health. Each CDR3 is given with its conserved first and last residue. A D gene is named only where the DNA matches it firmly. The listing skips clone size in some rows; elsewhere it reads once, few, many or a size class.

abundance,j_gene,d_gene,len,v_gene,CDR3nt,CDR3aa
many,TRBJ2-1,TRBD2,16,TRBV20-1,TGCAGTCATAGGGGACTAGCGGGAGGTACCTACAATGAGCAGTTCTTC,CSHRGLAGGTYNEQFF
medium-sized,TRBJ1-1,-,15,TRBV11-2,TGTGCCAGCAGCTCCCTGGCAGGGGCGGACACTGAAGCTTTCTTT,CASSSLAGADTEAFF
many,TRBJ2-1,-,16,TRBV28,TGTGCCAGCAGTTTATTGGGGTGGGAGTCTTACAATGAGCAGTTCTTC,CASSLLGWESYNEQFF
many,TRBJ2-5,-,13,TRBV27,TGTGCCAGCAGTTTATCGGTGGCCGGGACCCAGTACTTC,CASSLSVAGTQYF
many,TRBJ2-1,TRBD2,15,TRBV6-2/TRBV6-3,TGTGCCAGCAGACCCGAAGCGGGGGGGGACAATGAGCAGTTCTTC,CASRPEAGGDNEQFF
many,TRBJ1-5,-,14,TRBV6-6,TGTGCCAGCAACCAACGGGGGAGCAATCAGCCCCAGCATTTT,CASNQRGSNQPQHF
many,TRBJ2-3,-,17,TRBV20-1,TGCAGTGCTAGTTTTAATCTGGGGGCCGGCTTCACAGATACGCAGTATTTT,CSASFNLGAGFTDTQYF
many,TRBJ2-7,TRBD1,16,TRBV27,TGTGCCAGCAGTTTATCGGGGGGGACAGGGGATTACGAGCAGTACTTC,CASSLSGGTGDYEQYF
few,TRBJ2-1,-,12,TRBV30,TGTGCCTGGACCCCGTCCATCAATGAGCAGTTCTTC,CAWTPSINEQFF
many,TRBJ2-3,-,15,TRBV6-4,TGTGCCAGCAGTGACTCCAGTGAGGGCACAGATACGCAGTATTTT,CASSDSSEGTDTQYF
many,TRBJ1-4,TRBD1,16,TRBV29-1,TGCAGCGTTGAAGATTTGGCCGGGACAGGGGGGGAAAAACTGTTTTTT,CSVEDLAGTGGEKLFF
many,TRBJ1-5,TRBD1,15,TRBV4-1,TGCGCCAGCAGCCAAGTCACAGGGGGCAATCAGCCCCAGCATTTT,CASSQVTGGNQPQHF
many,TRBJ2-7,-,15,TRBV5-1,TGCGCCAGCAGCTTGGCGGCAGGCAATACCTACGAGCAGTACTTC,CASSLAAGNTYEQYF
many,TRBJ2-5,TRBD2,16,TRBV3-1,TGTGCCAGCAGCCAAAAGACTAGCCCAGAGAGAGAGACCCAGTACTTC,CASSQKTSPERETQYF
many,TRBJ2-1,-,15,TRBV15,TGTGCCACCAGTGGGGGAAGGAGCTCCTACAATGAGCAGTTCTTC,CATSGGRSSYNEQFF
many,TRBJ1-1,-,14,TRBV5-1,TGCGCCAGCAGCTCGGACAGACGGAACACTGAAGCTTTCTTT,CASSSDRRNTEAFF
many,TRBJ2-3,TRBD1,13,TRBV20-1,TGCAGTGTTAGACAGGGGGAGTTGGATACGCAGTATTTT,CSVRQGELDTQYF
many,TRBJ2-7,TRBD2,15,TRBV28,TGTGCCAGCAGTTTGTTTAGCGGGGGGGCCTACGAGCAGTACTTC,CASSLFSGGAYEQYF
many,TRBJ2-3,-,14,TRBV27,TGTGCCAGCAGTTTAGGCCAGGGAAAAGATACGCAGTATTTT,CASSLGQGKDTQYF
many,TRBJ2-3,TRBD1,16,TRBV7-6,TGTGCCAGCAGTCCCCGCCCAGGGGACAGGAGATATACGCAGTATTTT,CASSPRPGDRRYTQYF
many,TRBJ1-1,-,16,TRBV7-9,TGTGCCAGCAGCATGAGTGGGGGGGCGCTGGTCACTGAAGCTTTCTTT,CASSMSGGALVTEAFF
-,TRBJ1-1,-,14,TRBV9,TGTGCCTGCATCGTAGAGGAGGGGAACACTGAAGCTTTCTTT,CACIVEEGNTEAFF
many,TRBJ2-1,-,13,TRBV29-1,TGCAGCGCGTCTGCCCCCACCTACAATGAGCAGTTCTTC,CSASAPTYNEQFF
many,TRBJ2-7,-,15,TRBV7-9,TGTGCCAGCAGCGTTGACCCCATGGGCTCCTACGAGCAGTACTTC,CASSVDPMGSYEQYF
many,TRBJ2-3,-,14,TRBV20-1,TGCAGTGCTAGCTTACTCTCTAGCACAGATACGCAGTATTTT,CSASLLSSTDTQYF
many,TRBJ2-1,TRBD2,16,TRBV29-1,TGCAGCGCCGCGGGGGGACTAGCGGGGGGGCGTAATGAGCAGTTCTTC,CSAAGGLAGGRNEQFF
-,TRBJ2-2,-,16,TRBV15,TGTGCCACCAGCAGCCAAGATGGACAGAACACCGGGGAGCTGTTTTTT,CATSSQDGQNTGELFF
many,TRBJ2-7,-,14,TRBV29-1,TGCAGCGTTGAAGTGAGGACGAGCTCCTACGAGCAGTACTTC,CSVEVRTSSYEQYF
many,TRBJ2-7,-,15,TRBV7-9,TGTGCCAGCAGCCCAGGGGAGGGCCTTAGGTACGAGCAGTACTTC,CASSPGEGLRYEQYF
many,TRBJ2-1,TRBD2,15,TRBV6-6,TGTGCCAGCAGTTTTATAGCGGGCTCCTACAATGAGCAGTTCTTC,CASSFIAGSYNEQFF
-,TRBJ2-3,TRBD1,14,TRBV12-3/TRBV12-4,TGTGCCAGCAGAACGACAGGGGGCAGAAATACGCAGTATTTT,CASRTTGGRNTQYF
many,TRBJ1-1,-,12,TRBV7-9,TGTGCCAGCAGCTTAGCAGAAATTGAAGCTTTCTTT,CASSLAEIEAFF
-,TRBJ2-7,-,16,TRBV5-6,TGTGCCAGCAGCAATTGGGGGACACCATTCCCCTACGAGCAGTACTTC,CASSNWGTPFPYEQYF
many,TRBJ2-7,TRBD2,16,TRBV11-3,TGTGCCAGCAGCCCTCCGGGACTAGCGGGGAATAGAGAGCAGTACTTC,CASSPPGLAGNREQYF
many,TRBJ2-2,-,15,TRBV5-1,TGCGCCAGCAGCTTGGGGACAACGAACACCGGGGAGCTGTTTTTT,CASSLGTTNTGELFF